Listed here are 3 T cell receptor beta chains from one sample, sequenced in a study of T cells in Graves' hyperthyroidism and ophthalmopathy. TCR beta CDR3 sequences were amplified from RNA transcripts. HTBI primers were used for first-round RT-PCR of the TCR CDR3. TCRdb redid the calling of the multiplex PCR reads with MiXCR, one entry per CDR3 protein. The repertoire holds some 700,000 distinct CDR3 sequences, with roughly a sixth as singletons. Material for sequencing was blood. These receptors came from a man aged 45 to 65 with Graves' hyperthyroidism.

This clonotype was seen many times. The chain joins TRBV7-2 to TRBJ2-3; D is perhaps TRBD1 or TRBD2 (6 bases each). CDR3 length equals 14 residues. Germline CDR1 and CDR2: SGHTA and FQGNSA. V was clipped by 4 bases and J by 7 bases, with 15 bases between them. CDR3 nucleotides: TGTGCCAGCAGCTGGGGGGCGGGAATGAATACGCAGTATTTT. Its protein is CASSWGAGMNTQYF. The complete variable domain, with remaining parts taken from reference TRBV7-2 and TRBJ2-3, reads GAGVSQSPSNKVTEKGKDVELRCDPISGHTALYWYRQSLGQGLEFLIYFQGNSAPDKSGLPSDRFSAERTGGSVSTLTIQRTQQEDSAVYLCASSWGAGMNTQYFGPGTRLTVL.

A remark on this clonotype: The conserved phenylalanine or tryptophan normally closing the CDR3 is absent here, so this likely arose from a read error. The DNA of the CDR3 is TGCAGTGCTAGAGATTCTGCTAGCGGTCTTTTGTATGAGCAGTTCCTC. It is translated as CSARDSASGLLYEQFL. The chain carries TRBV20-1 and TRBJ2-1; 7 nucleotides agree with TRBD2. The V gene end was trimmed by 0 bases and the J gene end by 8 bases; junction bases not matched to a gene: 13. The CDR3 covers 16 residues. The germline V gene encodes CDR1 DFQATT and CDR2 SNEGSKA (reference sequence).

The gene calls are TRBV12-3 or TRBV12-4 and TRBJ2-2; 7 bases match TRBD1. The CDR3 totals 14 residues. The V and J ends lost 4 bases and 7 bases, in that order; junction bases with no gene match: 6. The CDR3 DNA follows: TGTGCCAGCAGTTACCTACAGGGGATCGGGGAGCTGTTTTTT. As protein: CASSYLQGIGELFF.